Following are 22 T cell receptor beta chains from one sample sequenced in a study of metastatic and nonmetastatic thyroid tumors. With MiXCR, TCRdb reprocessed the PCR reads. The sample lists about 17,000 clones, about 25% occurring once. Thyroid surgery was preceded by no treatment in any patient. Material: tumor tissue. The receptors shown here come from a female donor with papillary thyroid cancer or a benign thyroid nodule (not recorded which). Some clones in this sample may be carry-over from other donors' samples.

The sample holds many counts of this clone. This sequence joins TRBV7-2 and TRBJ2-1; D is unresolved. Trimming removed 3 bases from V and 4 bases from J, with 7 bases in between. The CDR3 contains 13 residues. CDR1 is SGHTA and CDR2 is FQGNSA in the germline V gene. Here the CDR3 reads CASSFGTYNEQFF. In DNA, the CDR3 is TGTGCCAGCAGCTTTGGTACTTACAATGAGCAGTTCTTC.

This clone was seen repeatedly, ten times or more. CDR3 nucleotides: TGTGCCAGCAGCTCACAGGGGATCTACGAGCAGTACTTC. Residues: CASSSQGIYEQYF. The J gene is TRBJ2-7, the V gene TRBV6-1; TRBD1 matches at 7 bases. With 6 bases clipped from V and 3 bases from J, the junction kept 5 bases outside the gene matches. This CDR3 contains 13 residues. The germline gives CDR1 MNHNS, CDR2 SASEGT.

This clone was counted ten times or more. The chain recombines TRBV5-1 with TRBJ2-7; TRBD2 is a possible D gene (5 bases). This CDR3 is 14 amino acids long. Germline assignment: CDR1 SGHRS and CDR2 YFSETQ. V lost 0 bases and J 5 bases, leaving 12 bases between the germline ends. This CDR3 reads CASSLGPGIDEQYF. The DNA for the CDR3 is TGCGCCAGCAGCTTGGGTCCGGGGATCGACGAGCAGTACTTC. The whole variable domain, filled in from reference TRBV5-1 and TRBJ2-7, reads KAGVTQTPRYLIKTRGQQVTLSCSPISGHRSVSWYQQTPGQGLQFLFEYFSETQRNKGNFPGRFSGRQFSNSRSEMNVSTLELGDSALYLCASSLGPGIDEQYFGPGTRLTVT.

J is TRBJ2-7 and V is TRBV7-9, with 10 bases that match TRBD1. The length of the CDR3 is 15 residues. V was pared by 5 bases and J by 9 bases, with 13 bases of the junction left unmatched. Germline loops: CDR1 SEHNR, CDR2 FQNEAQ (reference sequence). This CDR3 reads CASSQLRQGALGQYF. CDR3 nucleotide sequence: TGTGCCAGCAGCCAGCTGCGACAGGGGGCGCTTGGGCAGTACTTC.

Concerning this clone: The germline gene is not matched at one end of the junction; a read error may be the cause. In DNA form, the CDR3 reads TGTGCCAGCAGTGAGGGACGGGGCCAGACCAAGTACTTC. This codes for CASSEGRGQTKYF. The V call is TRBV25-1, the J call TRBJ2-5; D may match TRBD1 or TRBD2 (5 bases each). There are 13 residues in the CDR3. Germline CDR1 and CDR2: MGHDK and SYGVNS.

This sequence joins TRBV20-1 and TRBJ2-3; TRBD1 aligns across 7 bases. CDR3 length equals 16 residues. V was clipped by 5 bases and J by 0 bases; unmatched bases: 11. Germline CDR1 is DFQATT and CDR2 is SNEGSKA (reference sequence). CDR3 bases: TGCAGTGCTCCGGTGAACAGGGGATCTAGCACAGATACGCAGTATTTT. Translating gives CSAPVNRGSSTDTQYF.

The J gene is TRBJ1-1, the V gene TRBV11-1; tentative D call: TRBD1 (6 bases). With 3 bases removed from V and 1 base from J, the gap between germline ends came to 15 bases. In germline, CDR1 is SGHAT, CDR2 FQDESV (reference sequence). The CDR3 is made up of 16 amino acids. The DNA of the CDR3 is TGTGCCAGCAGCTTTCTCAGGGGCGCGGCGAACACTGAAGCTTTCTTT. It specifies CASSFLRGAANTEAFF.

The chain has TRBV7-2 and TRBJ1-5; 10 bases map to TRBD1. The CDR3 loop spans 15 amino acids. Germline CDR1 SGHTA, CDR2 FQGNSA. V gave up 5 bases and J gave up 12 bases; unmatched junction bases: 13. This CDR3 is CASSPRTGGNEHQHF. In DNA form, the CDR3 reads TGTGCCAGCAGCCCCAGGACAGGGGGAAATGAGCACCAGCATTTT. The full variable domain, its missing parts supplied by reference TRBV7-2 and TRBJ1-5, is GAGVSQSPSNKVTEKGKDVELRCDPISGHTALYWYRQSLGQGLEFLIYFQGNSAPDKSGLPSDRFSAERTGGSVSTLTIQRTQQEDSAVYLCASSPRTGGNEHQHFGDGTRLSIL.

This clone was detected only a few times. The sample has other DNA sequences that encode this CDR3 too. The chain is built from TRBV12-3 or TRBV12-4 and TRBJ1-1; D might be TRBD1 (6 bases). The CDR3 runs 11 residues. The V gene lost 7 bases and the J gene lost 8 bases, with 11 bases spanning the gap. The CDR3 DNA reads TGTGCCAGCACCCCCGGGACAGAAGCTTTCTTT. Its translation is CASTPGTEAFF.

This clone has ten or more counts. The J gene is TRBJ2-5, the V gene TRBV3-1; 9 positions match TRBD2. This CDR3 is built from 15 residues. From germline, CDR1 is LGHDT and CDR2 YNNKEL (reference sequence). The trim removed 1 base at V and 2 bases at J, leaving 2 bases unmatched. The CDR3 loop is CASSQGREGQETQYF. In DNA form, the CDR3 reads TGTGCCAGCAGCCAAGGGCGGGAGGGACAAGAGACCCAGTACTTC.

This clone was counted at least ten times. One junction end does not reproduce the germline sequence, and a read error may be involved. CDR3 sequence reads: CASSRSGGQETQYF. CDR3 sequence (DNA): TGTGCTAGCAGCCGTAGCGGGGGGCAAGAGACCCAGTACTTC. The chain links TRBV7-7 to TRBJ2-5; the match to TRBD2 covers 10 bases. Germline values: CDR1 SSHAT, CDR2 FNYEAQ (reference sequence). This CDR3 spans 14 amino acids. Using reference TRBV7-7 and TRBJ2-5 for the parts outside the CDR3, the full variable domain is GAGVSQSPRYKVTKRGQDVTLRCDPISSHATLYWYQQALGQGPEFLTYFNYEAQPDKSGLPSDRFSAERPEGSISTLTIQRTEQRDSAMYRCASSRSGGQETQYFGPGTRLLVL.

This clone was picked up a small number of times. The chain joins TRBV5-1 to TRBJ1-2; the match to TRBD1 covers 7 bases. The J segment lost 3 bases and the V segment lost 3 bases, leaving 2 bases of the junction unmatched. Germline V gene data show CDR1 as SGHRS and CDR2 as YFSETQ. This CDR3 spans 13 amino acids. The CDR3 spells CASSSQGDYGYTF. CDR3 bases: TGCGCCAGCAGCTCCCAGGGGGACTATGGCTACACCTTC. Full variable domain (missing parts from reference TRBV5-1 and TRBJ1-2): KAGVTQTPRYLIKTRGQQVTLSCSPISGHRSVSWYQQTPGQGLQFLFEYFSETQRNKGNFPGRFSGRQFSNSRSEMNVSTLELGDSALYLCASSSQGDYGYTFGSGTRLTVV.

V and J are TRBV5-1 and TRBJ2-7, with TRBD2 matching over 9 bases. Germline V gives CDR1 SGHRS, CDR2 YFSETQ. V shed 4 bases and J 4 bases; nucleotides not matched to a gene: 12. The CDR3 sequence is 16 residues long. The CDR3 DNA follows: TGCGCCAGCAGCGACGCTCCACGACTAGCGGTATACGAGCAGTACTTC. Protein product: CASSDAPRLAVYEQYF.

This clone was detected many times. This sequence joins TRBV29-1 and TRBJ2-1, with TRBD2 identical over 9 bases. Per the germline V gene, CDR1 is SQVTM and CDR2 is ANQGSEA. CDR3 length: 14 amino acids. V lost 6 bases, J lost 3 bases, and 6 bases stayed unmatched. DNA of the CDR3: TGCAGCGTGGGACTAGCCGTGATCTACAATGAGCAGTTCTTC. Translation gives CSVGLAVIYNEQFF.

The table lists this clone with a count of one. The V and J genes are TRBV7-2 and TRBJ2-7; TRBD2 is a possible D gene (6 bases). CDR3 length: 16 residues. Germline lookup yields CDR1 SGHTA and CDR2 FQGNSA. Trimming shortened V by 0 bases and J by 3 bases, and 15 bases separated the two germline ends. The CDR3 loop reads CASSLAHSQGLYEQYF. DNA of the CDR3: TGTGCCAGCAGCTTAGCCCATTCGCAGGGACTCTACGAGCAGTACTTC.

Judged by abundance, this clone is medium-sized (0.01 to 0.1%). This chain joins TRBV18 and TRBJ2-2; D may be TRBD1 (5 bases). V was shortened by 1 base and J by 0 bases, with 6 bases between the two germline ends. This CDR3 comprises 15 residues. The V gene's germline CDR1 is KGHSH and CDR2 LQKENI. The CDR3 DNA is TGTGCCAGCTCACCACGACAGTCGAACACCGGGGAGCTGTTTTTT. This encodes CASSPRQSNTGELFF.

In the case of this clone: Germline is not matched at one junction end, which may reflect a read error. This chain links TRBV13 with TRBJ2-1, with TRBD2 matching over 10 bases. The CDR3 extends over 19 amino acids. In germline, CDR1 is PRHDT, CDR2 FYEKMQ (reference sequence). The CDR3 DNA is TGTGCCAGCAGCTTAGTTCCCGGGACTAGCGTGAGCTCCTGCAATGAGCAGTTCTTC. Translating it yields CASSLVPGTSVSSCNEQFF.

This clone was detected ten times or more. This chain connects TRBV20-1 to TRBJ2-5, with 7 bases matching TRBD2. J lost 4 bases, V lost 1 base, and 9 bases had no gene match. Germline V gene sequence: CDR1 DFQATT, CDR2 SNEGSKA (reference sequence). The CDR3 consists of 15 residues. CDR3 nucleotides: TGCAGTGCTAGAGGTCTCAGGGAGGGTGGAGAGACCCAGTACTTC. This codes for CSARGLREGGETQYF.

This clone was seen ten or more times. This may be a read error, as it is one base from a much larger clone. Other DNA sequences in this specimen translate into the identical CDR3. The CDR3 reads CASSEQGGTEAFF. CDR3 DNA sequence: TGTGCCAGCAGTGAGCAGGGCGGGACTGAAGCTTTCTTT. V usage is TRBV6-1 and J usage is TRBJ1-1; TRBD1 might be the D (5 bases). The CDR3 spans 13 residues. Trimming removed 3 bases at V and 5 bases at J, with 10 bases between. The germline V gene encodes CDR1 MNHNS and CDR2 SASEGT.

V and J are TRBV11-2 and TRBJ2-7, with D perhaps matching TRBD2 (5 bases). Germline CDR1 is SGHAT and CDR2 is FQNNGV. The CDR3 consists of 18 residues. Trimming took 5 bases from V and 4 from J, leaving 27 bases between them. This CDR3 is CASSIYVCSVQRGYEQYF. The CDR3 nucleotides are TGTGCCAGCAGCATATATGTCTGCAGCGTCCAAAGAGGGTACGAGCAGTACTTC.

In this sample, this clone turned up a few times. The V call is TRBV27, the J call TRBJ2-5, with D maybe TRBD2 (6 bases). The ends were cut back, 2 bases at V and 3 bases at J, with 10 bases in the middle. The CDR3 consists of 14 residues. Per the germline V gene, CDR1 is MNHEY and CDR2 is SMNVEV (reference sequence). CDR3 sequence: CASSLAGIKETQYF. The CDR3 DNA reads TGTGCCAGCAGTTTAGCGGGAATCAAAGAGACCCAGTACTTC.

The chain carries TRBV5-1 and TRBJ1-1; D uncertain. The germline V gene has CDR1 SGHRS and CDR2 YFSETQ. The CDR3 extends over 15 amino acids. V lost 2 bases to trimming and J lost 0 bases, with 11 bases between them. The CDR3 nucleotides are TGCGCCAGCAGCTTAGCTCTGGAAATGAACACTGAAGCTTTCTTT. The encoded protein is CASSLALEMNTEAFF. Combining the CDR3 with reference TRBV5-1 and TRBJ1-1 gives the whole variable domain KAGVTQTPRYLIKTRGQQVTLSCSPISGHRSVSWYQQTPGQGLQFLFEYFSETQRNKGNFPGRFSGRQFSNSRSEMNVSTLELGDSALYLCASSLALEMNTEAFFGQGTRLTVV.